This T cell receptor (beta chain) appears in the sequencing data of a study of identical twins. TCRdb processed the 5' RACE reads anew with MiXCR; each CDR3 protein has one entry. Of 1.5 million to 2 million distinct CDR3 sequences in the sample, under 35% were seen once. Germline lookup yields CDR1 SGHRS and CDR2 YFSETQ. This CDR3 spans 17 amino acids. V gave up 1 base and J gave up 0 bases, with 14 bases separating them. The rearrangement links TRBV5-1 to TRBJ2-1, with D tentatively TRBD2 (6 bases). The sample comprised cord blood. This sequence originates from a newborn girl in good health. The CDR3 region is CASSLSGGAVSYNEQFF. CDR3 DNA: TGCGCCAGCAGCTTGTCGGGCGGGGCCGTCTCCTACAATGAGCAGTTCTTC.